This T cell receptor beta chain was sequenced for a study of OX40 agonist ivuxolimab in advanced cancers. The overall study: Patients took ivuxolimab, an agonistic anti-OX40 (CD134) antibody.

Germline V CDR1 and CDR2: SGHKS, YYEKEE (reference sequence). V was clipped by 4 bases and J by 4 bases; unmatched bases: 4. CDR3 length: 13 amino acids. Profiling relied on immunoSEQ multiplex PCR, and the TCRdb table lists in-frame clones only, not all of them. The sample includes around 86,000 clones, about 91% of them seen just once. This sequence joins TRBV5-5 and TRBJ2-5; 7 bases agree with TRBD2. The source is an adult with an advanced solid tumor such as melanoma, head and neck, liver or kidney cancer. The starting material was CD4+ or CD8+ T cells sorted from blood, obtained in a trial of the OX40 agonist ivuxolimab. The CDR3 nucleotides read TGTGCCAGCAGCCCAGGCGGGGGAGAGACCCAGTACTTC. It encodes CASSPGGGETQYF.